This T cell receptor (beta chain) is from a study of blood T cell repertoires in COVID-19. Study details: COVID-19 samples, acute and convalescent, were from the United States, Italy and Spain.

Libraries were prepared by immunoSEQ multiplex PCR; TCRdb keeps only in-frame clonotypes and omits some of them. The sample shows roughly 260,000 clones, approximately 90% of them seen only once. The CDR3 covers 18 residues. Trimming removed 0 bases at V and 5 bases at J, with 20 bases between. Germline V lookup: CDR1 SGHRS, CDR2 YFSETQ. The TCR comes from a woman between 40 and 50 years old with acute or convalescent COVID-19. The specimen sequenced was peripheral blood. The chain employs TRBV5-1 and TRBJ1-4; D possibly corresponds to TRBD1 (5 bases). In DNA form, the CDR3 reads TGCGCCAGCAGCTTGGGGATAGACTCGTCTGGGGCAAATGAAAAACTGTTTTTT. Translated: CASSLGIDSSGANEKLFF.